The T cell receptor (beta chain) described here comes from a study of T cells after yellow fever vaccination. Comments on this clonotype: Its antigen remains unknown.

The 5'RACE template-switching step produced TCR cDNA and added a universal primer site and UMIs. In TCRdb, the 5' RACE reads were re-called with MiXCR into one record per CDR3 protein. The sample holds around 400,000 distinct CDR3 sequences, 11% seen once. V was pared by 4 bases and J by 3 bases, with 8 bases between. The CDR3 loop spans 13 amino acids. The V gene's germline CDR1 is MNHNS and CDR2 SASEGT. Study-wide points: Weaker in magnitude, the secondary response showed a faster peak on day 5 versus 15.

The sequencing here drew on PBMCs, taken on the day of the first yellow fever vaccination. The receptor comes from a man aged 18 to 30 who received the YFV17D yellow fever vaccine. The rearrangement joins TRBV6-1 to TRBJ2-3, with D tentatively TRBD2 (6 bases). The CDR3 DNA follows: TGTGCCAGCAGTGGGGGACTGACAGATACGCAGTATTTT. This gives the protein CASSGGLTDTQYF.